Listed below are T cell receptor beta chains from one sample, sequenced in a study of T cells after yellow fever vaccination. TCRdb reanalysed the 5' RACE reads using MiXCR and keeps one entry per CDR3 protein. The table lists about 300,000 distinct CDR3 sequences, 8.5% to 10% of them singletons, with around 3.5% in the top ten. The sequenced sample was CD4+ T cells sorted from PBMCs, obtained 5 days after the yellow fever booster vaccination. The receptors come from a man between 18 and 35 years old who received the YFV17D yellow fever vaccine. CDR3s include the opening cysteine and the closing phenylalanine or tryptophan. A D gene is named only where the DNA matches it firmly. A row's size may be missing; if present it is once, few, many or a size class.

TRBV12-3/TRBV12-4	TRBJ1-1	TRBD1	-	TGTGCCAGCACCTGGACAGGGGGCACTGAAGCTTTCTTT	CASTWTGGTEAFF
TRBV5-4	TRBJ2-2	TRBD1	many	TGTGCCAGCAGCTCCGGGACAGGGAACACCGGGGAGCTGTTTTTT	CASSSGTGNTGELFF
TRBV5-4	TRBJ2-5	-	many	TGTGCCAGCAGCTTACAGGGAGGAGAAGAGACCCAGTACTTC	CASSLQGGEETQYF
TRBV2	TRBJ2-2	-	few	TGTGCCAGCAGTACAGGGCCCACCGGGGAGCTGTTTTTT	CASSTGPTGELFF
TRBV6-5	TRBJ1-5	TRBD1	-	TGTGCCAGCAGTTACTCAGGACAGGGAAGCAATCAGCCCCAGCATTTT	CASSYSGQGSNQPQHF
TRBV24-1	TRBJ2-3	-	-	TGTGCCACCAGTGACCCCGATGGAGGGACCACAGATACGCAGTATTTT	CATSDPDGGTTDTQYF
TRBV7-2	TRBJ2-3	TRBD2	once	TGTGCCAGCAGCCGTACGGCGGGGGGGCAATATACGCAGTATTTT	CASSRTAGGQYTQYF
TRBV7-2	TRBJ1-1	-	many	TGTGCCAGCAGCTTTGGGCCGACAGGAGGCTCTGAAGCTTTCTTT	CASSFGPTGGSEAFF
TRBV9	TRBJ2-7	-	-	TGTGCCAGCAGCGTCTCTAGCGCTGGCCCCTACGAGCAGTACTTC	CASSVSSAGPYEQYF
TRBV12-3/TRBV12-4	TRBJ1-1	-	-	TGTGCCAGCAGATCTCAGACGGTAGACGCTGAAGCTTTCTTT	CASRSQTVDAEAFF
TRBV5-1	TRBJ2-1	TRBD2	-	TGCGCCAGCAGCTTGACCAGCGGGGGGTTTGGTGAGCAGTTCTTC	CASSLTSGGFGEQFF
TRBV5-1	TRBJ1-5	-	few	TGCGCCAGCAGCACCGCAGGCCCAAGGAGCAATCAGCCCCAGCATTTT	CASSTAGPRSNQPQHF
TRBV4-3	TRBJ1-2	-	many	-	CASSQVGGGTHTF
TRBV11-2	TRBJ1-1	-	-	TGTGCCAGCAGCTCGGGACTACAGGGTTCTCTGGTTTCACGTGAAGCTTTCTTT	CASSSGLQGSLVSREAFF
TRBV20-1	TRBJ1-2	-	few	TGCAGTGCTCTAGATACATTGTCTAGGGTCTACACCTTC	CSALDTLSRVYTF
TRBV4-1	TRBJ1-1	-	-	TGCGCCAGCAGCCTCAGCTTACAGGGGAACACTGAAGCTTTCTTT	CASSLSLQGNTEAFF
TRBV19	TRBJ2-3	-	few	TGTGCCAGTTCTACCCGGGGGGCTACGGCAGATACGCAGTATTTT	CASSTRGATADTQYF
TRBV6-5	TRBJ1-1	TRBD1	-	TGTGCCAGCAGTGAACAGGGGAAAGCTTTCTTT	CASSEQGKAFF
TRBV6-2/TRBV6-3	TRBJ1-4	-	many	TGTGCCAGCAGTTACTCGCGGAGGTCTGAGGAAAAACTGTTTTTT	CASSYSRRSEEKLFF
TRBV29-1	TRBJ1-1	TRBD1	few	TGCAGCGTTGTGACAGGGGGTCGCACTGAAGCTTTCTTT	CSVVTGGRTEAFF
TRBV30	TRBJ2-5	TRBD2	few	TGTGCCTGGAGTGAAGGGACTAGCAGCGGGACCCAGTACTTC	CAWSEGTSSGTQYF
TRBV4-1	TRBJ2-5	-	many	TGCGCCAGCAGCCAAGTGCCCCCAGGGGCGGGGGAGACCCAGTACTTC	CASSQVPPGAGETQYF
TRBV3-1	TRBJ2-5	-	few	TGTGCCAGCAGCCAAGGGGACTCAGGAATGGAGACCCAGTACTTC	CASSQGDSGMETQYF
TRBV29-1	TRBJ1-4	-	few	TGCAGCGTCCGAAGCGGTTCAACTAATGAAAAACTGTTTTTT	CSVRSGSTNEKLFF
TRBV5-1	TRBJ1-6	TRBD1	few	TGCGCCAGCAGCTGGAAGACAGGGGGCGATTCACCCCTCCACTTT	CASSWKTGGDSPLHF
TRBV5-1	TRBJ1-1	-	many	TGCGCCAGCAAGGACCAATTCAACACTGAAGCTTTCTTT	CASKDQFNTEAFF
TRBV9	TRBJ2-5	TRBD2	few	TGTGCCAGCAGCGTAGCCAGCGGGGGGGCCACGGGCGAGACCCAGTACTTC	CASSVASGGATGETQYF
TRBV4-3	TRBJ2-1	TRBD2	many	TGCGCCAGCAGCCGTCTTGGTACGGGGGGTGGTTCCTACAATGAGCAGTTCTTC	CASSRLGTGGGSYNEQFF
TRBV3-1	TRBJ2-5	-	few	TGTGCCAGCAGCCAAGAGGACCGGCCGGGCCAGTACTTC	CASSQEDRPGQYF
TRBV20-1	TRBJ2-5	-	many	TGCAGTGCTAATCGAGGAGGGGGGCGAGGGGAGACCCAGTACTTC	CSANRGGGRGETQYF
TRBV4-3	TRBJ2-5	-	-	TGCGCCAGCAGCCAAGAACTTCTCAATCAAGAGACCCAGTACTTC	CASSQELLNQETQYF
TRBV28	TRBJ1-5	-	-	TGTGCCACAACTTCCGGCGGGGGGAATCAGCCCCAGCATTTT	CATTSGGGNQPQHF
TRBV7-9	TRBJ2-3	TRBD2	-	TGTGCCAGCAGCGTCCAGACTAGCGGGGTTGGGAATACGCAGTATTTT	CASSVQTSGVGNTQYF
TRBV7-6	TRBJ1-1	TRBD1	-	TGTGCCAGCAGCCCTGGAAAGAACCGGGACAGGGATGCTGAGGCTTTCTTT	CASSPGKNRDRDAEAFF
TRBV6-2/TRBV6-3	TRBJ2-7	TRBD1	-	TGTGCCAGCAGAGCGACAGGGACCTACGAGCAGTACTTC	CASRATGTYEQYF
TRBV5-1	TRBJ2-7	-	-	TGCGCCAGCAGCCCTCGTAGAGGCTCCTACGAGCAGTACTTC	CASSPRRGSYEQYF
TRBV9	TRBJ1-2	-	-	TGTGCCAGCAGCGACTACTATGGCTACACCTTC	CASSDYYGYTF
TRBV18	TRBJ2-1	TRBD1	many	TGTGCCAGCTCACCAAGGGGACAGGGGTCATCCAATGAGCAGTTCTTC	CASSPRGQGSSNEQFF
TRBV4-2	TRBJ1-2	-	few	TGTGCCAGCAGCCAAGATAAGGGGCACGGCTACACCTTC	CASSQDKGHGYTF
TRBV12-3/TRBV12-4	TRBJ1-6	TRBD1	many	TGTGCCAGCAGGACAGGGGGCAATTCACCCCTCCACTTT	CASRTGGNSPLHF
TRBV18	TRBJ1-2	-	once	TGTGCCAGCTCACCGACAGAGTATGGCTACACCTTC	CASSPTEYGYTF
TRBV4-1	TRBJ2-1	-	few	TGCGCCAGCAGCCAACCACGGAGGGACAATGAGCAGTTCTTC	CASSQPRRDNEQFF
TRBV10-2	TRBJ1-5	-	few	TGCGCCAGCAGTGAGAGTCACCTTAATCAGCCCCAGCATTTT	CASSESHLNQPQHF
TRBV6-1	TRBJ1-5	TRBD1	-	TGTGCCAGCAGCTACGGACAGGTCAATCAGCCCCAGCATTTT	CASSYGQVNQPQHF
TRBV25-1	TRBJ2-2	TRBD1	many	TGTGCCAGCAGTGAACAGGGGGCCGGGGAGCTGTTTTTT	CASSEQGAGELFF
TRBV20-1	TRBJ1-2	TRBD1	-	TGCAGTGCTGGCGCAGGGGGAGGATTCGACTATGGCTACACCTTC	CSAGAGGGFDYGYTF